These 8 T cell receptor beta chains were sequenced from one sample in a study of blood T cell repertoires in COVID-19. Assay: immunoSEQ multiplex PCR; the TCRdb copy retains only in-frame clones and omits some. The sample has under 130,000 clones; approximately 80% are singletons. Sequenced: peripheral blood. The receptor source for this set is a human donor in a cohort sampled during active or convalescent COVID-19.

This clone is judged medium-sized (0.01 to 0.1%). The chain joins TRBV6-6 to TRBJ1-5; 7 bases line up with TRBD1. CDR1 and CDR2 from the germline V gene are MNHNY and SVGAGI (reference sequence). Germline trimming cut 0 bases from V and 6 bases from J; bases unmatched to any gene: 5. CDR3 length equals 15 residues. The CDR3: CASSYSTGSGQPQHF. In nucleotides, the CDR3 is TGTGCCAGCAGTTACTCGACAGGGTCCGGTCAGCCCCAGCATTTT.

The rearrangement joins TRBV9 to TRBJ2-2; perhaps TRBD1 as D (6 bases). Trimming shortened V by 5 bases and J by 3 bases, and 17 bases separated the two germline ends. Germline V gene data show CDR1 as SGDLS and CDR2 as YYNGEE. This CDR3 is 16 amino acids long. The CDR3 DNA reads TGTGCCAGCAGTGAGGGGGTCCGAGGGGACACCGGGGAGCTGTTTTTT. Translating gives CASSEGVRGDTGELFF.

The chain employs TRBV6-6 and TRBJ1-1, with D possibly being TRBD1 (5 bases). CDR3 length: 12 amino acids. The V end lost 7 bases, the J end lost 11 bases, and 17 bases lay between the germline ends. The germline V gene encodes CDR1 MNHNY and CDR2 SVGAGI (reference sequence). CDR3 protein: CASTDSPAWAFF. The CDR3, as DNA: TGTGCCAGCACCGACAGCCCCGCATGGGCTTTCTTT.

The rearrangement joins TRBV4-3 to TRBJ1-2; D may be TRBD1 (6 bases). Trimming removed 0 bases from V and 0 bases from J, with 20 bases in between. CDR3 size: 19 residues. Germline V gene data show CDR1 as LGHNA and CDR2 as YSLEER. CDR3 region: CASSQEVFGRGQANYGYTF. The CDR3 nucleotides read TGCGCCAGCAGCCAAGAAGTTTTCGGCAGGGGCCAAGCTAACTATGGCTACACCTTC.

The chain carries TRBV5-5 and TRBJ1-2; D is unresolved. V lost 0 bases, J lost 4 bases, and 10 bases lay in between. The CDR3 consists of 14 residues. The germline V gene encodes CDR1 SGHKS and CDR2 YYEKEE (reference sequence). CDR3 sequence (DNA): TGTGCCAGCAGCTTGGTAGGAGACTTCTATGGCTACACCTTC. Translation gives CASSLVGDFYGYTF.

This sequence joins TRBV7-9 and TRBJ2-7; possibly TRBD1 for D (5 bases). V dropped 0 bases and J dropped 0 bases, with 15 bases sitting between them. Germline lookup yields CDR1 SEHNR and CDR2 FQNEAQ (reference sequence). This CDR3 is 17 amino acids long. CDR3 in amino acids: CASSLAFVRATSYEQYF. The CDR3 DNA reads TGTGCCAGCAGCTTAGCTTTTGTCAGGGCTACCTCCTACGAGCAGTACTTC.

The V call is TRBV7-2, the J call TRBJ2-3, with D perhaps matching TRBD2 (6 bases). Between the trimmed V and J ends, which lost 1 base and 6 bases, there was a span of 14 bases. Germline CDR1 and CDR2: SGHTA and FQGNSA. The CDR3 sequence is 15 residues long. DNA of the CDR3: TGTGCCAGCAGCTTAGTTCCGGGGGTAGGGGATACGCAGTATTTT. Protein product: CASSLVPGVGDTQYF.

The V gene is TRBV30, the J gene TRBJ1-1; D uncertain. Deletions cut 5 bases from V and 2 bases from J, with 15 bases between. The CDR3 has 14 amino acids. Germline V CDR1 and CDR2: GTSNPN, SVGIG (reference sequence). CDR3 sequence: CAWGGEIGNTEAFF. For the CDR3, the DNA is TGTGCCTGGGGCGGGGAGATCGGTAACACTGAAGCTTTCTTT.